Listed below are T cell receptor beta chains from one sample, sequenced in a study of T cell responses to AZD1222 COVID-19 vaccine. Method: immunoSEQ multiplex PCR; TCRdb's copy keeps in-frame clones and lacks some. The sample lists 130,000 to 150,000 clones, under 95% occurring once. The starting material was peripheral blood, obtained on day 0 of MenACWY control vaccination. Receptor source: an adult in good health. Each CDR3 is given with its conserved first and last residue. A D gene is named only where the DNA matches it firmly. Clone size is not always given. Where it is, it says once, few, many or a class for expanded clones.

TRBJ1-3 | - | - | TRBV4-1 | CASSQAARSGNTIYF | TGCGCCAGCAGCCAAGCGGCACGCTCTGGAAACACCATATATTTT
TRBJ1-1 | - | - | TRBV7-9 | CASSLGGRGWTEAFF | TGTGCCAGCTCCCTGGGGGGGAGGGGATGGACTGAAGCTTTCTTT
TRBJ2-1 | TRBD2 | - | TRBV9 | CASSPYLIGSGKPYNEQFF | TGTGCCAGCAGCCCCTACCTTATTGGAAGCGGGAAACCCTACAATGAGCAGTTCTTC
TRBJ2-3 | - | - | TRBV14 | CASSQVDLDTQYF | TGTGCCAGCAGCCAAGTGGACCTGGATACGCAGTATTTT
TRBJ1-4 | - | once | TRBV7-2 | CASRRSSISNEKLFF | TGTGCCAGCAGACGCTCCTCAATATCTAATGAAAAACTGTTTTTT
TRBJ2-7 | - | - | TRBV27 | CASSPGITYEQYF | TGTGCCAGCAGTCCAGGGATCACATACGAGCAGTACTTC
TRBJ1-1 | TRBD1 | - | TRBV5-4 | CASSLGDRAHTEAFF | TGTGCCAGCAGCTTGGGGGACAGGGCTCACACTGAAGCTTTCTTT
TRBJ1-5 | - | few | TRBV27 | CASSFVGRGQPQHF | TGTGCCAGCAGTTTCGTGGGACGAGGTCAGCCCCAGCATTTT
TRBJ2-3 | - | once | TRBV27 | CASRRGVSDTQYF | TGTGCCAGCAGGAGAGGGGTATCAGATACGCAGTATTTT
TRBJ1-2 | - | - | TRBV2 | CASREAYGYTF | TGTGCCAGCAGGGAGGCTTATGGCTACACCTTC
TRBJ2-1 | - | - | TRBV7-3 | CASGEGRLSYNEQFF | TGTGCCTCAGGGGAGGGGAGACTCTCCTACAATGAGCAGTTCTTC
TRBJ1-2 | - | - | TRBV18 | CASSPPVSSNYGYTF | TGTGCCAGCTCACCACCCGTCAGTTCTAACTATGGCTACACCTTC
TRBJ2-7 | TRBD1 | - | TRBV12-3/TRBV12-4 | CASSTDRGYEQYF | TGTGCCAGCAGCACAGACAGGGGCTACGAGCAGTACTTC
TRBJ1-3 | - | - | TRBV19 | CASAPGDSGNTIYF | TGTGCCAGTGCCCCGGGCGACTCTGGAAACACCATATATTTT
TRBJ1-2 | - | - | TRBV5-4 | CASTGFGDYGYTF | TGTGCCAGCACCGGGTTCGGGGACTATGGCTACACCTTC
TRBJ2-7 | TRBD2 | - | TRBV7-2 | CASSYIAGSYEQYF | TGTGCCAGCAGCTACATAGCGGGCTCCTACGAGCAGTACTTC
TRBJ2-3 | - | - | TRBV9 | CASSVGPRGSTDTQYF | TGTGCCAGCAGCGTAGGCCCTAGAGGAAGCACAGATACGCAGTATTTT
TRBJ1-5 | - | - | TRBV6-1 | CASSFRDQPQHF | TGTGCCAGCAGTTTTCGAGATCAGCCCCAGCATTTT
TRBJ1-1 | - | once | TRBV5-6 | CASSLSRREAFF | TGTGCCAGCAGCTTGTCCCGACGTGAAGCTTTCTTT
TRBJ1-2 | - | - | TRBV30 | CAWSYRRGYTF | TGTGCCTGGAGCTACAGGCGAGGCTACACCTTC
TRBJ1-4 | TRBD1 | - | TRBV6-6 | CASSRGGQGGREKLFF | TGTGCCAGCAGTCGAGGGGGACAGGGAGGGCGAGAAAAACTGTTTTTT
TRBJ2-1 | TRBD2 | once | TRBV19 | CASQTSGGYNEQFF | TGTGCCAGTCAAACTAGCGGGGGATACAATGAGCAGTTCTTC
TRBJ2-5 | - | - | TRBV5-1 | CASSLAGIPQETQYF | TGCGCCAGCAGCTTAGCCGGGATCCCGCAAGAGACCCAGTACTTC
TRBJ1-5 | - | - | TRBV27 | CASSWAGGQPQHF | TGTGCCAGCAGTTGGGCAGGCGGACAGCCCCAGCATTTT
TRBJ2-7 | TRBD1 | - | TRBV11-1 | CASSLSGTATYEQYF | TGTGCCAGCAGCTTATCCGGGACAGCAACCTACGAGCAGTACTTC
TRBJ1-2 | TRBD1 | - | TRBV3-1/TRBV3-2 | CASSQVERQGALGYTF | TGTGCCAGCAGCCAAGTGGAACGACAGGGGGCGCTTGGCTACACCTTC
TRBJ2-1 | - | - | TRBV19 | CASSTTPGDSSHEQFF | TGTGCCAGTAGTACGACCCCCGGGGATAGTAGCCATGAGCAGTTCTTC
TRBJ2-7 | - | - | TRBV19 | CASSIDRLGTASYEQYF | TGTGCCAGTAGTATAGATCGTCTAGGGACGGCCTCCTACGAGCAGTACTTC
TRBJ2-7 | TRBD2 | - | TRBV3-1/TRBV3-2 | CASSPPGLAAYEQYF | TGTGCCAGCAGCCCTCCGGGACTAGCGGCTTACGAGCAGTACTTC
TRBJ2-1 | TRBD2 | - | TRBV20-1 | CSASGASGTSGGGNEQFF | TGCAGTGCTAGTGGGGCGTCCGGGACTAGCGGGGGAGGCAATGAGCAGTTCTTC
TRBJ2-5 | - | - | TRBV15 | CATSRGTVQETQYF | TGTGCCACCAGCCGGGGGACAGTCCAAGAGACCCAGTACTTC
TRBJ1-1 | - | - | TRBV28 | CASSFEPLNTEAFF | TGTGCCAGCAGTTTTGAACCCCTGAACACTGAAGCTTTCTTT
TRBJ2-3 | TRBD2 | - | TRBV18 | CASSRPGLAVTDTQYF | TGTGCCAGCTCACGACCCGGACTAGCGGTCACAGATACGCAGTATTTT